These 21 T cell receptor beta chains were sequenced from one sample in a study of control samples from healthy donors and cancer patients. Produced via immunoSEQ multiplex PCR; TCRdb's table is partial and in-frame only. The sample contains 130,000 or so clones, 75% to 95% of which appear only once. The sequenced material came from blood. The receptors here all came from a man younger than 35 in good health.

The DNA of the CDR3 is TGCGCCAGCAGCCAACGACCGGCATACGAGCAGTACTTC. Amino acids: CASSQRPAYEQYF. J is TRBJ2-7 and V is TRBV4-1; D is unresolved. The CDR3 length is 13 residues. Germline CDR1 and CDR2: MGHRA and YSYEKL. The V gene lost 2 bases and the J gene lost 4 bases, with 9 bases spanning the gap.

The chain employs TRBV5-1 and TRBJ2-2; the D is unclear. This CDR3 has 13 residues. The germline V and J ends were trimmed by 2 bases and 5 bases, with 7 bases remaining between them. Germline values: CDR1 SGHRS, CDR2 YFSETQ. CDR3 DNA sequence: TGCGCCAGCAGCTTAGCAGAAACCGGGGAGCTGTTTTTT. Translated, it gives CASSLAETGELFF.

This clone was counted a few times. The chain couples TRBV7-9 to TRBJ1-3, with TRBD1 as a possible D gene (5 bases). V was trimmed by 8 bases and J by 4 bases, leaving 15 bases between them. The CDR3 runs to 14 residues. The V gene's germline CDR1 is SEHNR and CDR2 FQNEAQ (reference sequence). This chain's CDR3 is CASDNRGGGNTIYF. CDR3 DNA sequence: TGTGCCAGCGACAATAGGGGCGGAGGAAACACCATATATTTT. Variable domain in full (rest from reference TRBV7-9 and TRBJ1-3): DTGVSQNPRHKITKRGQNVTFRCDPISEHNRLYWYRQTLGQGPEFLTYFQNEAQLEKSRLLSDRFSAERPKGSFSTLEIQRTEQGDSAMYLCASDNRGGGNTIYFGEGSWLTVV.

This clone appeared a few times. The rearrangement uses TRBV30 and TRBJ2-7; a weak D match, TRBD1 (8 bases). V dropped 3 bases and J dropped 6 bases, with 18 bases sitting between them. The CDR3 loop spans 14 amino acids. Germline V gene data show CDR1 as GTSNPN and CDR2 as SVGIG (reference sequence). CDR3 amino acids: CAWRRGGTGGEQYF. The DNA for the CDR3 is TGTGCCTGGAGGAGGGGGGGCACAGGGGGCGAGCAGTACTTC.

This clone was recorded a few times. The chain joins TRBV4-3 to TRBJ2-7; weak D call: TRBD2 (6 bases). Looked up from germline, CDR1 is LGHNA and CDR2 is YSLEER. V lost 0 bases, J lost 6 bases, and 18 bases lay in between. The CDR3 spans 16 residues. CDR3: CASSQDYLGQEGEQYF. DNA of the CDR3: TGCGCCAGCAGCCAAGATTATTTGGGTCAGGAGGGCGAGCAGTACTTC.

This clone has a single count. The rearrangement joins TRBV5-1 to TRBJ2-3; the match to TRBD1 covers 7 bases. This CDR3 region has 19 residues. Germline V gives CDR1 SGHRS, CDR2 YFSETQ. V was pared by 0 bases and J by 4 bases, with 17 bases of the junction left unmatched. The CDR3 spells CASSLAHNRGYIQPDTQYF. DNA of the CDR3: TGCGCCAGCAGCTTGGCCCATAACAGGGGTTATATCCAGCCAGATACGCAGTATTTT.

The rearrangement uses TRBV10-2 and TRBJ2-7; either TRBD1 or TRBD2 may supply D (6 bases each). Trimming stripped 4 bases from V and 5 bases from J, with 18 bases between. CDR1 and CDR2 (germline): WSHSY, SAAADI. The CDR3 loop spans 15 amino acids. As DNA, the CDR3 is TGCGCCAGCAGTGGGAGGGGGACCTCGTGGGACGAGCAGTACTTC. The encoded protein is CASSGRGTSWDEQYF.

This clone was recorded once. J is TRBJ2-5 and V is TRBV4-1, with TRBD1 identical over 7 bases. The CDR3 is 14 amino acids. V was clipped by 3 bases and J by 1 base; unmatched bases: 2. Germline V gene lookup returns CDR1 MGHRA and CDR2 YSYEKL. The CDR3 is CASSQRDSQETQYF. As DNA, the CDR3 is TGCGCCAGCAGCCAGAGGGACAGCCAAGAGACCCAGTACTTC.

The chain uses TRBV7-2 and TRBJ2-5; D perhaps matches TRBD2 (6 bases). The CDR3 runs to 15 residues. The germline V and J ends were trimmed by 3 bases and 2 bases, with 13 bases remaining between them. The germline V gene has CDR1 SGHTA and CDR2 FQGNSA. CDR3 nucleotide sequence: TGTGCCAGCAGCTTGGGCGGGGCGATTCAAGAGACCCAGTACTTC. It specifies CASSLGGAIQETQYF.

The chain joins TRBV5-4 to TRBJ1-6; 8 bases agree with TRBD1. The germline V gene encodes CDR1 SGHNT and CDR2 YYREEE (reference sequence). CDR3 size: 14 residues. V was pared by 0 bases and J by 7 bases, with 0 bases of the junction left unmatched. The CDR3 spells CASSLAGGNSPLHF. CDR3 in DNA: TGTGCCAGCAGCTTGGCAGGGGGCAATTCACCCCTCCACTTT.

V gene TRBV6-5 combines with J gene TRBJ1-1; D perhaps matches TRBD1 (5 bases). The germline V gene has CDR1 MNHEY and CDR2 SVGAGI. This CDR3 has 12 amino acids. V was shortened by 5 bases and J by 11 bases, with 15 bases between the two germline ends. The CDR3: CASSPSGVEAFF. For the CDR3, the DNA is TGTGCCAGCAGTCCCTCGGGGGTGGAGGCTTTCTTT.

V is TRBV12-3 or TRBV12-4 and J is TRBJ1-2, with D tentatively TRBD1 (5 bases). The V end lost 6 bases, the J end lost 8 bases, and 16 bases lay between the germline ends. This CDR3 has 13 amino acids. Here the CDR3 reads CASSRLGGVGYTF. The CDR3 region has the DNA TGTGCCAGCAGCCGCCTAGGAGGGGTCGGCTACACCTTC.

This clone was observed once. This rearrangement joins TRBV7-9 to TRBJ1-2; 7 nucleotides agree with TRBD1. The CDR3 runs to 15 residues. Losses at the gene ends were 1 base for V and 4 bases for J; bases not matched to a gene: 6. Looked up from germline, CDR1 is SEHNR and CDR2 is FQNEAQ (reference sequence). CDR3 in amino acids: CASSLGHPGGYGYTF. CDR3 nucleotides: TGTGCCAGCAGCTTAGGACACCCAGGGGGCTATGGCTACACCTTC. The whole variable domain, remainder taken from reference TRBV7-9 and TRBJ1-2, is DTGVSQNPRHKITKRGQNVTFRCDPISEHNRLYWYRQTLGQGPEFLTYFQNEAQLEKSRLLSDRFSAERPKGSFSTLEIQRTEQGDSAMYLCASSLGHPGGYGYTFGSGTRLTVV.

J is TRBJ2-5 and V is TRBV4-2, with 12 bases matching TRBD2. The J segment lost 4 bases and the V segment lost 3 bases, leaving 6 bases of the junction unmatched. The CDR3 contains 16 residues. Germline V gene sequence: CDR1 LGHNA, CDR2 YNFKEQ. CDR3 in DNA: TGTGCCAGCAGCCAGGCTGGGGGACTAGCGGGAGAGACCCAGTACTTC. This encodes CASSQAGGLAGETQYF.

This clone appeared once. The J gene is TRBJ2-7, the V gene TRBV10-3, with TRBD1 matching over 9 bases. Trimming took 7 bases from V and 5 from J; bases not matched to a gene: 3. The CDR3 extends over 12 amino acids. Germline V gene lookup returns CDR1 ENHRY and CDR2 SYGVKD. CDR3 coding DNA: TGTGCCATCACCGGGACAGGGAACGAGCAGTACTTC. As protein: CAITGTGNEQYF.

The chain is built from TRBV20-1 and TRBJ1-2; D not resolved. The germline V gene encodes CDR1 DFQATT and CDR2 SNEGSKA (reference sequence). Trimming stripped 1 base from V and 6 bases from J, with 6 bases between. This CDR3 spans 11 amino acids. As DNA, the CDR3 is TGCAGTGCTAGAGTAGGGAATGGCTACACCTTC. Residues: CSARVGNGYTF.

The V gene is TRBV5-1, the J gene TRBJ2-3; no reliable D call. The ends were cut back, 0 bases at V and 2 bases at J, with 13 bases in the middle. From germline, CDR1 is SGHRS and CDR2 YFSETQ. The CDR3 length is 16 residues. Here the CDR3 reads CASSLVASTATDTQYF. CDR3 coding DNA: TGCGCCAGCAGCTTGGTAGCCTCGACTGCCACAGATACGCAGTATTTT.

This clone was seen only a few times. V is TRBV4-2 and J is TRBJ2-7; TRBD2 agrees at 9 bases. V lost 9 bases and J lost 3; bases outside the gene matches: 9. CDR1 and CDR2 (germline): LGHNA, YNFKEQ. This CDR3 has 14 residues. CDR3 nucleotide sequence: TGTGCCAGGCGGGGGGGGCAGAGGGACTACGAGCAGTACTTC. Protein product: CARRGGQRDYEQYF.

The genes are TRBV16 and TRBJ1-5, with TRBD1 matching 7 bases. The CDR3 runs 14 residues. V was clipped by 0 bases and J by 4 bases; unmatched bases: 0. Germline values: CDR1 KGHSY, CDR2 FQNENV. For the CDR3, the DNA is TGTGCCAGCAGCCAATCGGGACAGAATCAGCCCCAGCATTTT. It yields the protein CASSQSGQNQPQHF.

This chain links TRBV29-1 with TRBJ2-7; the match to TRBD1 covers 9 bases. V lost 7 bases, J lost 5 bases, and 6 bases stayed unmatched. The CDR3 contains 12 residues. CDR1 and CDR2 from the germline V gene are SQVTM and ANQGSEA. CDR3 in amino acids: CSAPGQGNEQYF. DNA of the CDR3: TGCAGCGCACCGGGACAGGGTAACGAGCAGTACTTC.

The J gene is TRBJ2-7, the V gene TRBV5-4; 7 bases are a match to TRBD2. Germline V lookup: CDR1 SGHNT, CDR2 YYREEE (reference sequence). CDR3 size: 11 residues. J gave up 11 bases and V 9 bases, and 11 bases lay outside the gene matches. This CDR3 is CATHFGGMEYF. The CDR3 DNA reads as TGTGCCACCCACTTCGGGGGGATGGAGTACTTC. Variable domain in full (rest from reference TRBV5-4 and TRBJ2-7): ETGVTQSPTHLIKTRGQQVTLRCSSQSGHNTVSWYQQALGQGPQFIFQYYREEENGRGNFPPRFSGLQFPNYSSELNVNALELDDSALYLCATHFGGMEYFGPGTRLTVT.